This T cell receptor (beta chain) was captured in a study of identical twins. This CDR3 region has 15 residues. The trim removed 5 bases at V and 7 bases at J, leaving 17 bases unmatched. CDR1 DFQATT and CDR2 SNEGSKA come from the germline V gene (reference sequence). Each CDR3 protein gets one entry after TCRdb re-called the 5' RACE reads with MiXCR. In the table there are about 1.7 million distinct CDR3 sequences, under 35% of which are singletons. The J gene is TRBJ2-7, the V gene TRBV20-1; TRBD2 aligns across 7 bases. The sequencing input was cord blood. The TCR was taken from a newborn girl in good health. The CDR3 region is CSAQRAGSSYNEQYF. CDR3 bases: TGCAGTGCTCAGCGAGCGGGGAGCTCCTATAATGAGCAGTACTTC.